One and the same sample provided the 14 T cell receptor beta chains below, sequenced in a study of tumor-infiltrating lymphocytes in oesophageal squamous cell carcinoma. TCRdb itself ran the PCR reads through MiXCR, one entry per CDR3 protein. The data contain about 12,000 distinct CDR3 sequences, about 55% of them seen just once; the ten biggest clones take up 34%. Sequences were obtained from esophageal tumor tissue. The source is a female donor with esophageal squamous cell carcinoma.

Comment on this clonotype: An end of the junction does not agree with germline; a read error may underlie this. J is TRBJ2-4 and V is TRBV27, with 9 bases matching TRBD1. The CDR3 is 16 amino acids. Germline V gene lookup returns CDR1 MNHEY and CDR2 SMNVEV (reference sequence). CDR3 region: CASNHILDRGLGGCTF. In DNA, the CDR3 is TGTGCCAGCAACCACATTCTAGACAGGGGGTTAGGTGGCTGCACCTTC.

The rearrangement links TRBV24-1 to TRBJ2-7; tentative D call: TRBD2 (6 bases). The closer fit of TRBJ2-1 to the DNA end suggests the J call may be wrong. Germline V gene lookup returns CDR1 KGHDR and CDR2 SFDVKD. The CDR3 runs 15 residues. In DNA, the CDR3 is TGTGCCACCAGTGAAAGGCGGGATCACTACAATGAGCAGTTCTTC. This codes for CATSERRDHYNEQFF.

This clonotype has at least ten counts. The chain carries TRBV5-4 and TRBJ2-5, with D uncertain. V lost 4 bases and J 2 bases, leaving 12 bases between the germline ends. Germline-derived CDR1 and CDR2 are SGHNT and YYREEE (reference sequence). The length of the CDR3 is 14 residues. In DNA form, the CDR3 reads TGTGCCAGCAGCCGCAGAATCGGACAAGAGACCCAGTACTTC. Protein: CASSRRIGQETQYF. Combining the CDR3 with reference TRBV5-4 and TRBJ2-5 gives the whole variable domain ETGVTQSPTHLIKTRGQQVTLRCSSQSGHNTVSWYQQALGQGPQFIFQYYREEENGRGNFPPRFSGLQFPNYSSELNVNALELDDSALYLCASSRRIGQETQYFGPGTRLLVL.

The V call is TRBV7-9, the J call TRBJ2-5, with D unclear. The length of the CDR3 is 17 residues. V was trimmed by 3 bases and J by 4 bases, leaving 21 bases between them. Germline loops: CDR1 SEHNR, CDR2 FQNEAQ (reference sequence). The CDR3 region is CASSFSLTAGSVETQYF. The CDR3, as DNA: TGTGCCAGCAGCTTTTCATTGACTGCCGGGTCCGTAGAGACCCAGTACTTC.

At least ten counts were recorded for this clonotype. The genes are TRBV29-1 and TRBJ1-1, with 10 bases lining up with TRBD1. V lost 5 bases and J lost 4; bases outside the gene matches: 7. The CDR3 is 14 amino acids. Germline V gene data show CDR1 as SQVTM and CDR2 as ANQGSEA. CDR3 residues: CSVLDRGRGTEAFF. CDR3 sequence (DNA): TGCAGCGTTCTTGACAGGGGGCGGGGCACTGAAGCTTTCTTT.

This clonotype was seen only once. The J gene is TRBJ2-5, the V gene TRBV14, with 7 bases that match TRBD1. With the DNA end fitting TRBJ2-1 better, the J assignment may be wrong. This CDR3 is 14 amino acids long. Per germline, CDR1 SGHDN and CDR2 FVKESK. CDR3 protein: CASTPRGYHNEQFF. In DNA form, the CDR3 reads TGTGCCAGCACCCCCAGGGGGTACCACAATGAGCAGTTCTTC.

In this sample, this clonotype turned up a few times. The V gene is TRBV7-3, the J gene TRBJ2-1, with 10 bases lining up with TRBD2. The CDR3 runs 16 residues. CDR1 and CDR2 from the germline V gene are SGHTA and FQGTGA. Trimming took 2 bases from V and 5 from J; bases not matched to a gene: 6. The CDR3 sequence is CASSLGSSGGHNEQFF. The CDR3 bases are TGTGCCAGCAGCTTAGGATCTAGCGGGGGACACAATGAGCAGTTCTTC.

J is TRBJ2-5 and V is TRBV7-2; D is uncertain. The end of the DNA aligns better with TRBJ2-7, so the J call may be wrong. CDR3 length: 15 amino acids. Germline values: CDR1 SGHTA, CDR2 FQGNSA. This CDR3 reads CASSAGYLRSYEQYF. In DNA, the CDR3 is TGTGCCAGCAGCGCAGGTTACCTTCGCTCCTACGAGCAGTACTTC.

This clonotype is labeled medium-sized. The V and J genes are TRBV10-2 and TRBJ2-7; D gene unclear. This CDR3 spans 12 amino acids. V was clipped by 8 bases and J by 3 bases, with 11 bases between them. CDR1 is WSHSY and CDR2 is SAAADI in the germline V gene. In DNA form, the CDR3 reads TGCGCCAGCTCTCAGCGTGGCTACGAGCAGTACTTC. This gives the protein CASSQRGYEQYF.

This sequence joins TRBV4-2 and TRBJ1-4; D is unresolved. The germline V and J ends were trimmed by 4 bases and 8 bases, with 8 bases remaining between them. The CDR3 is 12 amino acids. Germline lookup yields CDR1 LGHNA and CDR2 YNFKEQ. In DNA form, the CDR3 reads TGTGCCAGCAGCCCACGTGGAGAAAAACTGTTTTTT. Protein product: CASSPRGEKLFF.

The chain has TRBV7-3 and TRBJ2-5, with TRBD2 matching over 12 bases. The J call may be in error: the DNA end matches TRBJ2-7 better. Germline CDR1 SGHTA, CDR2 FQGTGA. CDR3 length equals 15 residues. CDR3 in amino acids: CASSPTSGSSYEQYF. DNA of the CDR3: TGTGCCAGCAGCCCGACTAGCGGGAGCAGTTACGAGCAGTACTTC.

This chain links TRBV11-2 with TRBJ2-1; no clear D. The germline gives CDR1 SGHAT, CDR2 FQNNGV. There are 14 residues in the CDR3. Deletions cut 0 bases from V and 0 bases from J, with 3 bases between. The CDR3 nucleotides are TGTGCCAGCAGCTTAGAACACTCCTACAATGAGCAGTTCTTC. This codes for CASSLEHSYNEQFF.

The rearrangement links TRBV6-1 to TRBJ1-2, with a weak D call TRBD1 (6 bases). The CDR3 length is 14 residues. Germline CDR1 MNHNS, CDR2 SASEGT. The V end was cut by 8 bases, the J end by 8 bases, with 21 bases between. CDR3 nucleotide sequence: TGTGCCAGCCGGCAGGGGCTCAGCAGTTGGGGCTACACCTTC. Translated: CASRQGLSSWGYTF.

The chain has TRBV4-3 and TRBJ2-7; the D is unclear. Germline CDR1 is LGHNA and CDR2 is YSLEER. V lost 0 bases and J lost 7, with 19 bases in between. This CDR3 region has 16 residues. CDR3 in amino acids: CASSQEGQSSYNEQYF. The CDR3 coding sequence is TGCGCCAGCAGCCAAGAAGGTCAAAGCTCCTACAATGAGCAGTACTTC.